Each of the 17 T cell receptor beta chains below was sequenced from the same sample in a study of T cell changes during pregnancy in multiple sclerosis. Profiled with immunoSEQ multiplex PCR; TCRdb holds only in-frame clones, not every one. The sample includes some 110,000 clones, about 94% seen only once; the top ten take less than 2%. Specimen: peripheral blood, collected in the third trimester of pregnancy. Receptors originate from a female donor with multiple sclerosis, enrolled in a pregnancy study.

This chain links TRBV6-1 with TRBJ2-1; 12 bases line up with TRBD2. Germline loops: CDR1 MNHNS, CDR2 SASEGT. CDR3 length equals 17 residues. Unmatched junction bases numbered 12, after V lost 3 bases and J lost 9 bases. The CDR3 nucleotides read TGTGCCAGCAGTGACGGCAGGGGGCTAGCGGGGGGGTTTGAGCAGTTCTTC. Amino acids: CASSDGRGLAGGFEQFF.

The table lists this clone with a count of one. The chain joins TRBV29-1 to TRBJ2-1; 9 bases line up with TRBD1. V was clipped by 5 bases and J by 4 bases; unmatched bases: 6. The CDR3 consists of 14 residues. Per the germline V gene, CDR1 is SQVTM and CDR2 is ANQGSEA. This chain's CDR3 is CSVLGQGIYNEQFF. CDR3 DNA: TGCAGCGTTCTGGGACAGGGTATATACAATGAGCAGTTCTTC.

The chain is built from TRBV11-2 and TRBJ2-1, with 8 bases fitting TRBD1. The trim removed 2 bases at V and 5 bases at J, leaving 5 bases unmatched. The CDR3 loop spans 15 amino acids. Germline V gene lookup returns CDR1 SGHAT and CDR2 FQNNGV. The CDR3 DNA is TGTGCCAGCAGCTTACAGGGGGCGAGGGACAATGAGCAGTTCTTC. Translating it yields CASSLQGARDNEQFF.

The chain employs TRBV5-5 and TRBJ2-1; 8 bases align to TRBD1. Losses at the gene ends were 4 bases for V and 4 bases for J; bases not matched to a gene: 4. The CDR3 is made up of 14 amino acids. Looked up from germline, CDR1 is SGHKS and CDR2 is YYEKEE (reference sequence). CDR3 nucleotides: TGTGCCAGCAGCCCTGGACAGGGATACAATGAGCAGTTCTTC. Translation: CASSPGQGYNEQFF.

This rearrangement joins TRBV7-9 to TRBJ2-1; D is possibly TRBD2 (7 bases). V was cut by 5 bases and J by 1 base, with 21 bases left in between. Germline V CDR1 and CDR2: SEHNR, FQNEAQ (reference sequence). This CDR3 region has 18 residues. CDR3: CASSGRGYKVSSYNEQFF. The CDR3 nucleotides are TGTGCCAGCAGCGGGAGGGGGTACAAGGTTAGTTCCTACAATGAGCAGTTCTTC.

The rearrangement links TRBV28 to TRBJ2-1, with TRBD2 matching 7 bases. Germline V lookup: CDR1 MDHEN, CDR2 SYDVKM. The CDR3 has 15 amino acids. J lost 7 bases, V lost 5 bases, and 11 bases had no gene match. DNA for the CDR3: TGTGCCAGCAGTGGTCTAGCGGAATTCGGGAATGAGCAGTTCTTC. Its protein is CASSGLAEFGNEQFF.

The rearrangement links TRBV5-1 to TRBJ2-7; 14 bases map to TRBD2. The V segment lost 2 bases and the J segment 0 bases; nucleotides outside the gene matches: 7. This CDR3 spans 18 amino acids. CDR1 and CDR2 from the germline V gene are SGHRS and YFSETQ. CDR3 in amino acids: CASSFGTSGSSSSYEQYF. In DNA form, the CDR3 reads TGCGCCAGCAGCTTCGGGACTAGCGGGAGTTCTAGCTCCTACGAGCAGTACTTC. Complete variable domain (other parts from reference TRBV5-1 and TRBJ2-7): KAGVTQTPRYLIKTRGQQVTLSCSPISGHRSVSWYQQTPGQGLQFLFEYFSETQRNKGNFPGRFSGRQFSNSRSEMNVSTLELGDSALYLCASSFGTSGSSSSYEQYFGPGTRLTVT.

The chain employs TRBV5-1 and TRBJ2-7; 8 bases map to TRBD2. Per germline, CDR1 SGHRS and CDR2 YFSETQ. V lost 3 bases and J lost 1; bases outside the gene matches: 12. The CDR3 covers 17 residues. Here the CDR3 DNA reads TGCGCCAGCAGCTCGGGGGGGCACAGGGAACGATCCTACGAGCAGTACTTC. Its protein product is CASSSGGHRERSYEQYF.

The rearrangement joins TRBV25-1 to TRBJ2-1; 10 bases agree with TRBD1. With V trimmed by 1 base and J by 5 bases, 2 bases remained unmatched. Germline CDR1 is MGHDK and CDR2 is SYGVNS. The CDR3 runs to 15 residues. The CDR3, as DNA: TGTGCCAGCAGTGAATTGGGGACAGGGGACAATGAGCAGTTCTTC. It is translated as CASSELGTGDNEQFF.

This clone was counted a few times. The gene calls are TRBV5-1 and TRBJ2-1, with a possible D match to TRBD2 (6 bases). The V gene's germline CDR1 is SGHRS and CDR2 YFSETQ. The CDR3 extends over 17 amino acids. Trimming pared 3 bases from V and 4 bases from J, leaving 20 bases between. This CDR3 reads CASSWGVPSAMYNEQFF. In DNA, the CDR3 is TGCGCCAGCAGCTGGGGGGTCCCTAGCGCTATGTACAATGAGCAGTTCTTC.

This chain connects TRBV25-1 to TRBJ1-1, with D perhaps matching TRBD1 (5 bases). The V end lost 6 bases, the J end lost 5 bases, and 13 bases lay between the germline ends. This CDR3 comprises 13 residues. Germline assignment: CDR1 MGHDK and CDR2 SYGVNS. CDR3 sequence: CASSLTGGTEAFF. Written as DNA, the CDR3 is TGTGCCAGCAGCCTTACCGGGGGAACTGAAGCTTTCTTT.

This chain uses TRBV28 with TRBJ1-4, with a weak D call TRBD1 (6 bases). There are 16 residues in the CDR3. V was shortened by 4 bases and J by 4 bases, with 16 bases between the two germline ends. Germline lookup yields CDR1 MDHEN and CDR2 SYDVKM. CDR3 sequence reads: CASSSNRDTYNEKLFF. The CDR3 DNA reads as TGTGCCAGCAGTTCAAACCGGGACACCTATAATGAAAAACTGTTTTTT.

The chain couples TRBV27 to TRBJ2-6; possibly TRBD1 for D (6 bases). Per germline, CDR1 MNHEY and CDR2 SMNVEV (reference sequence). The CDR3 is 18 amino acids. The ends were cut back, 7 bases at V and 0 bases at J, with 19 bases in the middle. Here the CDR3 reads CASTPRGTLHSGANVLTF. The CDR3 DNA reads TGTGCCAGCACCCCCAGGGGAACACTCCACTCTGGGGCCAACGTCCTGACTTTC. Variable domain in full (rest from reference TRBV27 and TRBJ2-6): EAQVTQNPRYLITVTGKKLTVTCSQNMNHEYMSWYRQDPGLGLRQIYYSMNVEVTDKGDVPEGYKVSRKEKRNFPLILESPSPNQTSLYFCASTPRGTLHSGANVLTFGAGSRLTVL.

The gene calls are TRBV14 and TRBJ2-2; TRBD1 agrees at 7 bases. The V segment lost 4 bases and the J segment 2 bases; nucleotides outside the gene matches: 7. The CDR3 extends over 16 amino acids. The germline V gene has CDR1 SGHDN and CDR2 FVKESK. The CDR3 loop reads CASSRQGNHNTGELFF. CDR3 DNA sequence: TGTGCCAGCAGCCGACAGGGAAATCATAACACCGGGGAGCTGTTTTTT. The full variable domain, with the rest looked up from reference TRBV14 and TRBJ2-2, is EAGVTQFPSHSVIEKGQTVTLRCDPISGHDNLYWYRRVMGKEIKFLLHFVKESKQDESGMPNNRFLAERTGGTYSTLKVQPAELEDSGVYFCASSRQGNHNTGELFFGEGSRLTVL.

V usage is TRBV28 and J usage is TRBJ2-7, with 9 nucleotides matching TRBD1. The CDR3 sequence is 13 residues long. With V trimmed by 6 bases and J by 6 bases, 6 bases remained unmatched. Germline V gives CDR1 MDHEN, CDR2 SYDVKM. As DNA, the CDR3 is TGTGCCAGCAGCCTCGGACAGGGGACCGAGCAGTACTTC. Residues: CASSLGQGTEQYF.

The chain is built from TRBV6-4 and TRBJ2-5; 7 bases fit TRBD1. Germline loops: CDR1 MRHNA, CDR2 SNTAGT. CDR3 length equals 17 residues. With 6 bases clipped from V and 2 bases from J, the junction kept 15 bases outside the gene matches. The CDR3 DNA follows: TGTGCCAGCAGGGTGGCCCTCAAACGGGACAGACAAGAGACCCAGTACTTC. This gives the protein CASRVALKRDRQETQYF.

This clone was seen only a few times. This rearrangement joins TRBV7-9 to TRBJ1-4; 11 bases agree with TRBD1. Germline V lookup: CDR1 SEHNR, CDR2 FQNEAQ (reference sequence). Trimming at V came to 5 bases and at J to 5 bases, leaving 1 base not matched to a gene. The CDR3 consists of 14 residues. The CDR3 bases are TGTGCCAGCAGCGGGACAGGGGGGAATGAAAAACTGTTTTTT. This sequence encodes CASSGTGGNEKLFF.